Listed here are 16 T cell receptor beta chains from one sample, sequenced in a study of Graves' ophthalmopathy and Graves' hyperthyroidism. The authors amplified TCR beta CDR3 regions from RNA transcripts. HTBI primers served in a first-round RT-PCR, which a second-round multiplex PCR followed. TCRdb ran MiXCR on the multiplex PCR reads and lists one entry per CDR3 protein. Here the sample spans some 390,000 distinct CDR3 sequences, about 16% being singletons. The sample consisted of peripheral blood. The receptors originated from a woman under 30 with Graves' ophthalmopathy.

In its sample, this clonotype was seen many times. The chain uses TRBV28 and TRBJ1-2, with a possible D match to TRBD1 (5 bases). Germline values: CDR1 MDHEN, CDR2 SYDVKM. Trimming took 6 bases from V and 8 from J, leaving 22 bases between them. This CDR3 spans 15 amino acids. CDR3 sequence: CASSPLGRIRGGYTF. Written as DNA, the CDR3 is TGTGCCAGCAGCCCGTTGGGGCGGATTCGGGGGGGCTACACCTTC.

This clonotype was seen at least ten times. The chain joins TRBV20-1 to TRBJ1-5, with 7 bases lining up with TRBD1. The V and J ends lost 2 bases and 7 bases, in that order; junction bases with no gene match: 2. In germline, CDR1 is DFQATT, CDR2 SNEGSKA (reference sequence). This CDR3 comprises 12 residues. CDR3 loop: CSARKGQQPQHF. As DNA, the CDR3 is TGCAGTGCTAGAAAGGGACAGCAGCCCCAGCATTTT.

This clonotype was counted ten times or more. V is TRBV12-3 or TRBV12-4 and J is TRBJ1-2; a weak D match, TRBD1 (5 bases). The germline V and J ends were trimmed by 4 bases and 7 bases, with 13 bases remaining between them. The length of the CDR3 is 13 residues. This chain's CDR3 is CASSSSRGAGYTF. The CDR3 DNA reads TGTGCCAGCAGTTCCTCCCGAGGGGCTGGCTACACCTTC.

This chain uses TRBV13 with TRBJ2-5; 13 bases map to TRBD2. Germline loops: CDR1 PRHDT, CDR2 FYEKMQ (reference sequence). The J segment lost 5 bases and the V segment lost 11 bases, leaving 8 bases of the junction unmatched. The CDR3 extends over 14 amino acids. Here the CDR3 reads CASRTSGSSETQYF. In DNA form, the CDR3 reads TGTGCCTCCAGGACTAGCGGGAGTTCGGAGACCCAGTACTTC.

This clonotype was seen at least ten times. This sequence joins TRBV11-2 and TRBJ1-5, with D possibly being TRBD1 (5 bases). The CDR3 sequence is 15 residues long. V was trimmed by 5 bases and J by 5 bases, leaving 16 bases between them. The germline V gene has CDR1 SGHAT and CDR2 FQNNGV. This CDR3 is CASSGGTQPYQPQHF. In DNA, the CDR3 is TGTGCCAGCAGCGGGGGGACCCAGCCCTATCAGCCCCAGCATTTT.

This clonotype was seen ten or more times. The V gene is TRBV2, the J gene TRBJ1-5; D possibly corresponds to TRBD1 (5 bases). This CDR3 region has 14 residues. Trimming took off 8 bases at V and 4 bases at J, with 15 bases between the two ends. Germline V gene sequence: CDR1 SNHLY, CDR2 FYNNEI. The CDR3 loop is CASGGTGGNQPQHF. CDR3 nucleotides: TGTGCCAGCGGAGGAACAGGCGGAAATCAGCCCCAGCATTTT.

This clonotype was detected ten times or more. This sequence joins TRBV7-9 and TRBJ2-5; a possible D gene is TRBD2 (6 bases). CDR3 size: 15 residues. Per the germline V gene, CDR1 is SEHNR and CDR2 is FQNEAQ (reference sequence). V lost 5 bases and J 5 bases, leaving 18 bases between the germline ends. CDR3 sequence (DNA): TGTGCCAGCAGCCACCCCCGGACTACCCGGGAGACCCAGTACTTC. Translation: CASSHPRTTRETQYF.

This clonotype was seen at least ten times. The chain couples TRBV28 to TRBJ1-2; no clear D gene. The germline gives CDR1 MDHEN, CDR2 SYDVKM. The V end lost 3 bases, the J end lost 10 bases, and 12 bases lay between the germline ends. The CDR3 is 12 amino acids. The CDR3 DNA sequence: TGTGCCAGCAGTTTGGAACAGAGGGACTACACCTTC. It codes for CASSLEQRDYTF.

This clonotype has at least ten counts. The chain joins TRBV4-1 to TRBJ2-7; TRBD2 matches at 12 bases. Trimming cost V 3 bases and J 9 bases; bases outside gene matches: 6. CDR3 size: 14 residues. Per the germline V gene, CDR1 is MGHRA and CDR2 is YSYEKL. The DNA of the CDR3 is TGCGCCAGCAGCCAGTACGGACTAGCGGGAACGCAGTACTTC. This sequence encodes CASSQYGLAGTQYF.

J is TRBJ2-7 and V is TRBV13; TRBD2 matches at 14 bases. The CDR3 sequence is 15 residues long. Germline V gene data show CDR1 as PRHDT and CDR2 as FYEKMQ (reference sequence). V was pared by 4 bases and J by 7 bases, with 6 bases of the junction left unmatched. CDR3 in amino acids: CASSSGTSGRREQYF. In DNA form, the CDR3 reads TGTGCCAGCAGCTCCGGGACTAGCGGGAGAAGGGAGCAGTACTTC.

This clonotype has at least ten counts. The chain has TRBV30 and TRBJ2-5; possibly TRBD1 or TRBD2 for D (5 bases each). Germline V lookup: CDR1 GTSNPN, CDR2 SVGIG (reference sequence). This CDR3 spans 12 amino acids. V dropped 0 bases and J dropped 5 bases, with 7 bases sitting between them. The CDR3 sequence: CAWSVEGETQYF. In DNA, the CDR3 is TGTGCCTGGAGTGTAGAGGGGGAGACCCAGTACTTC.

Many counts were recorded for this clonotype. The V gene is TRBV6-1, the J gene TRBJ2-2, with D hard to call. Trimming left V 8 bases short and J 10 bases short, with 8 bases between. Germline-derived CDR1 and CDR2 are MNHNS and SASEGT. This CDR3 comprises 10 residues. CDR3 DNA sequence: TGTGCCAGCGGTGGGGTGGAGCTGTTTTTT. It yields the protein CASGGVELFF.

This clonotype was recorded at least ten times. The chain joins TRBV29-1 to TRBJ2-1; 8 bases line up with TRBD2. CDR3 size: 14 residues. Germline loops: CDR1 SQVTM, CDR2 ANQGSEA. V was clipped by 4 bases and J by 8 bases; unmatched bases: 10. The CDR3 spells CSVGAGAPWDEQFF. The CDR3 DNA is TGCAGCGTTGGAGCGGGAGCCCCTTGGGATGAGCAGTTCTTC.

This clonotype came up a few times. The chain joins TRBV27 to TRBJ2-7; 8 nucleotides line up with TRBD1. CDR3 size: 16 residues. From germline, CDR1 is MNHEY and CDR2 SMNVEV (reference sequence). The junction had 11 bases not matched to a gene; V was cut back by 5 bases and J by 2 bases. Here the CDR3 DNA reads TGTGCCAGCAGTCTCGGACAGGGCACTTTACCCTACGAGCAGTACTTC. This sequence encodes CASSLGQGTLPYEQYF.

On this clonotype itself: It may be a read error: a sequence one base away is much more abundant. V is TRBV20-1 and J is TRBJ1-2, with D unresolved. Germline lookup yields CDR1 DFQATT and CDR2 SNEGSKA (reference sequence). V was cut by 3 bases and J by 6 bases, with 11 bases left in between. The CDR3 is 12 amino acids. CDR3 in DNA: TGCAGTGCTAGCCACGTTCCCCATGGCTACACCTTC. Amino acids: CSASHVPHGYTF.

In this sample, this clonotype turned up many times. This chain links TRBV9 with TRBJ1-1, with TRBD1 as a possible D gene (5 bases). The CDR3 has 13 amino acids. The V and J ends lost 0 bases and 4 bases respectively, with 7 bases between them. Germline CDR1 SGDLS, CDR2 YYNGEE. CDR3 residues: CASSVGGTTEAFF. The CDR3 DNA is TGTGCCAGCAGCGTAGGGGGGACCACTGAAGCTTTCTTT.